This T cell receptor (beta chain) came from a study of STAT5B mutations in CD4+ large granular lymphocyte leukemia. Notes on the study in general: TRBV06-family usage was enriched in top patient clones (8/27) versus controls (2/35).

Trimming took 0 bases from V and 5 from J; bases not matched to a gene: 6. Germline V CDR1 and CDR2: LGHNA, YNFKEQ. This CDR3 contains 16 residues. This was a survey-level run. The method was immunoSEQ multiplex PCR; TCRdb's version includes in-frame clones alone and lacks a portion of them. The sample shows about 26,000 clones, around 86% of them seen only once. Comments on this clone: What it recognizes is unknown.

The sample was CD4+ T cells from blood buffy coats. This receptor was obtained from a human donor in good health. The rearrangement joins TRBV4-2 to TRBJ2-5, with TRBD2 matching 10 bases. The CDR3: CASSQDRAGGWETQYF. The CDR3 DNA reads TGTGCCAGCAGCCAAGATCGAGCGGGAGGGTGGGAGACCCAGTACTTC.